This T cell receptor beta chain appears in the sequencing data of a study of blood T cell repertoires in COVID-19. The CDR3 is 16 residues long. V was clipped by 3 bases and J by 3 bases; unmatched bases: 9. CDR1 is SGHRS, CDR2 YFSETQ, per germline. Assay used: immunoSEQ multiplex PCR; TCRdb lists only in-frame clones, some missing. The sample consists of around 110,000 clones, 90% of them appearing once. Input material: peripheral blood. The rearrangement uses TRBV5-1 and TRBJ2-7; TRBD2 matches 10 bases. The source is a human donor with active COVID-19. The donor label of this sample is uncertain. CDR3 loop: CASSSTPGLAIYEQYF. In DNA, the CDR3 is TGCGCCAGCAGCTCTACACCGGGACTAGCGATCTACGAGCAGTACTTC.